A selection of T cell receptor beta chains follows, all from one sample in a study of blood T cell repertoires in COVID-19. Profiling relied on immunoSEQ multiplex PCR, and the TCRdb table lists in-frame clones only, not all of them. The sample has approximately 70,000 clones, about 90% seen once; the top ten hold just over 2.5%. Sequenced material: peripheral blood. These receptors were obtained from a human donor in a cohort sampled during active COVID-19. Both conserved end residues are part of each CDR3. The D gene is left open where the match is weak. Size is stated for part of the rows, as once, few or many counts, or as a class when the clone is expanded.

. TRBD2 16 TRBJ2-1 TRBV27 TGTGCCAGCAGAGCCCGGGGGACTAGCGGGTCGAATGAGCAGTTCTTC CASRARGTSGSNEQFF
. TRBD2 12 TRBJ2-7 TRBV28 TGTGCCACCCGGGGACTACCCTACGAGCAGTACTTC CATRGLPYEQYF
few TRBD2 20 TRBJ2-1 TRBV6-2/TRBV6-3 TGTGCCAGCAGTTACTCAAGGAGTCTAGCGGGAAAAATCCAAAACAATGAGCAGTTCTTC CASSYSRSLAGKIQNNEQFF
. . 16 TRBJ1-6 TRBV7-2 TGTGCCAGCAGCTTAGCCTCCCAGCGCATTAATTCACCCCTCCACTTT CASSLASQRINSPLHF
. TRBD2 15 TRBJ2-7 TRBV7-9 TGTGCCAGCAGCTTAGGGCTAGCGGGGGCCTACGAGCAGTACTTC CASSLGLAGAYEQYF
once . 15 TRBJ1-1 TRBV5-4 TGTGCCAGCAGCTTGGAAGCTGAGATGAACACTGAAGCTTTCTTT CASSLEAEMNTEAFF
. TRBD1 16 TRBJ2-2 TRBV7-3 TGTGCCAGCAGCCGTACCGGGACAGGGGGCACCGGGGAGCTGTTTTTT CASSRTGTGGTGELFF
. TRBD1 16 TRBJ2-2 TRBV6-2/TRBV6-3 TGTGCCAGCAGTTACCTTCCTCCCCGACAGGGAGGGGAGCTGTTTTTT CASSYLPPRQGGELFF
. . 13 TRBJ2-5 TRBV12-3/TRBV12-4 TGTGCCAGCAGTTTAGGGCACAGGGAGACCCAGTACTTC CASSLGHRETQYF
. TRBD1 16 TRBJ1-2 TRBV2 TGTGCCAGCAGTGCATCGCCAGGGGGCTACAACTATGGCTACACCTTC CASSASPGGYNYGYTF
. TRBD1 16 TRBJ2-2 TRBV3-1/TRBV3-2 TGTGCCAGCGTTGATAGGACAGGCCTTAACACCGGGGAGCTGTTTTTT CASVDRTGLNTGELFF
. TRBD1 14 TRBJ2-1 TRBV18 TGTGCCAGCTCGCGGGACAGGTTAAACAATGAGCAGTTCTTC CASSRDRLNNEQFF
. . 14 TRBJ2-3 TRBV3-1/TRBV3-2 TGTGCCAGCAGCCCCCGGACAGCGGTGGATACGCAGTATTTT CASSPRTAVDTQYF
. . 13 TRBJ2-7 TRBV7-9 TGTGCCAGCAGCCAGCTGGTCGGGGGCGAGCAGTACTTC CASSQLVGGEQYF
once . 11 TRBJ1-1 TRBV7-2 TGTGCCAGCAGCCCTGGGCGTGAAGCTTTCTTT CASSPGREAFF
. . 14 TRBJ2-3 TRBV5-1 TGCGCCAGCAGCTTGGGTGAGGACACAGATACGCAGTATTTT CASSLGEDTDTQYF
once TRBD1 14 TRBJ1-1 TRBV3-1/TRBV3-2 TGTGCCAGCAGCCCAGGGACAGTAAACACTGAAGCTTTCTTT CASSPGTVNTEAFF
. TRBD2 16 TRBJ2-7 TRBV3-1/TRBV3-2 TGTGCCAGCAGCCAGTTGGCAGGGACTAGCGTCCACGAGCAGTACTTC CASSQLAGTSVHEQYF
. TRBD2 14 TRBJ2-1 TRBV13 TGTGCCAGCAGGAAACTAGCGGGAGTCGTTGAGCAGTTCTTC CASRKLAGVVEQFF
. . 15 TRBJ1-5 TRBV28 TGTGCCAGCAGTGGGGGAGGACGGGTCGATCAGCCCCAGCATTTT CASSGGGRVDQPQHF
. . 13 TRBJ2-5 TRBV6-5 TGTGCCAGCAGGCCGGCAGGAGGGGAGACCCAGTACTTC CASRPAGGETQYF
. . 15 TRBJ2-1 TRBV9 TGTGCCAGCAGCGCGGGACACAGCTCCTACAATGAGCAGTTCTTC CASSAGHSSYNEQFF
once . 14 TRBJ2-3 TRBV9 TGTGCCAGCAGCGAGAGAGGGTCCACAGATACGCAGTATTTT CASSERGSTDTQYF
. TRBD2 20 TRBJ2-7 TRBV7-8 TGTGCCAGCAGCTTAGCGCTCGGACTAGCGGGAGGAAGCCCCCCCTACGAGCAGTACTTC CASSLALGLAGGSPPYEQYF